These 28 T cell receptor beta chains were sequenced from one sample in a study of spatial heterogeneity in lung cancer. Regarding time point: sample taken at primary tumor resection. The input material, whole RNA from tumor, nontumor lung or frozen PBMC, was sequenced unsorted. TCRdb used MiXCR to reprocess the 5' RACE reads, holding one entry per CDR3 protein. The data hold approximately 90,000 distinct CDR3 sequences, with around 8.6% observed a single time. Sequenced here: PBMCs, sampled at surgery. These receptors were obtained from a male donor with early-stage non-small cell lung cancer.

This clonotype has at least ten counts. DNA for the CDR3: TGTGCCAGCAGCGCACAGGCGTCGAACACTGAAGCTTTCTTT. The encoded protein is CASSAQASNTEAFF. The chain recombines TRBV7-9 with TRBJ1-1; TRBD1 might be the D (5 bases). Germline CDR1 reads SEHNR; CDR2 reads FQNEAQ (reference sequence). The CDR3 is made up of 14 amino acids. Between the trimmed V and J ends, which lost 5 bases and 1 base, there was a span of 11 bases.

This clonotype showed up many times. The chain couples TRBV20-1 to TRBJ2-7, with a possible D match to TRBD2 (5 bases). This CDR3 is 13 amino acids long. Germline values: CDR1 DFQATT, CDR2 SNEGSKA (reference sequence). Trimming removed 0 bases at V and 6 bases at J, with 12 bases between. In DNA form, the CDR3 reads TGCAGTGCTAGAGATAACTCGGGGAGCGAGCAGTACTTC. Protein: CSARDNSGSEQYF.

This clonotype was counted at least ten times. The gene calls are TRBV4-2 and TRBJ2-2; 10 bases match TRBD2. The CDR3 is made up of 19 amino acids. V gave up 1 base and J gave up 0 bases; unmatched junction bases: 8. The V gene's germline CDR1 is LGHNA and CDR2 YNFKEQ. For the CDR3, the DNA is TGTGCCAGCAGCCAAGCACTAGCGGGACCTAATACGAACACCGGGGAGCTGTTTTTT. This sequence encodes CASSQALAGPNTNTGELFF.

The gene calls are TRBV3-2 and TRBJ1-4. TRBV3-2 constitutes a pseudogene. This CDR3 spans 16 amino acids. The CDR3 spells CASSHLNGSSHEKLFF. The CDR3 DNA is TGTGCCAGCAGCCACCTAAACGGTTCTTCCCATGAAAAACTGTTTTTT.

V usage is TRBV6-1 and J usage is TRBJ2-7, with 7 nucleotides matching TRBD1. The junction had 3 bases not matched to a gene; V was cut back by 3 bases and J by 4 bases. The CDR3 covers 13 residues. The germline CDR1 and CDR2 sequences are MNHNS and SASEGT. The CDR3 loop is CASSETGHYEQYF. The CDR3 nucleotides are TGTGCCAGCAGTGAGACAGGGCATTACGAGCAGTACTTC.

About this clonotype itself: A read error may explain this, as a much larger clone is one base away. The V call is TRBV5-6, the J call TRBJ2-7, with 8 bases lining up with TRBD1. The CDR3 contains 13 residues. Per germline, CDR1 SGHDT and CDR2 YYEEEE. Written as DNA, the CDR3 is TGTGCCAGCAGTAAACAGGGGGGATACGAGCAGCACTTC. Translation gives CASSKQGGYEQHF.

This clonotype was seen repeatedly, ten times or more. The CDR3 nucleotides are TGTGCCAGCAGTTACCTTGACATGAACACTGAAGCTTTCTTT. Amino acid sequence: CASSYLDMNTEAFF. The chain joins TRBV6-6 to TRBJ1-1; D is undetermined. The ends were cut back, 2 bases at V and 0 bases at J, with 7 bases in the middle. The CDR3 totals 14 residues. Germline CDR1 MNHNY, CDR2 SVGAGI (reference sequence).

This clonotype has more than one count but fewer than ten. The J gene is TRBJ1-4, the V gene TRBV25-1, with 9 nucleotides matching TRBD1. V lost 3 bases and J lost 7; bases outside the gene matches: 6. The germline gives CDR1 MGHDK, CDR2 SYGVNS. The CDR3 spans 15 residues. CDR3 nucleotide sequence: TGTGCCAGCAGTGACTTCACAGGGGGCACTGAAAAACTGTTTTTT. Translation: CASSDFTGGTEKLFF.

This clonotype has just a few counts. This sequence joins TRBV20-1 and TRBJ1-1; TRBD1 matches 8 bases. Trimming removed 8 bases from V and 4 bases from J; junction bases left unmatched: 9. Germline V gene data show CDR1 as DFQATT and CDR2 as SNEGSKA (reference sequence). This CDR3 has 13 amino acids. The CDR3 nucleotides read TGCAGTTCGTTCGACAGGGGAAGCACTGAAGCTTTCTTT. It is translated as CSSFDRGSTEAFF.

This clonotype has a handful of counts. This chain joins TRBV2 and TRBJ2-3; 9 bases map to TRBD2. Germline trimming cut 2 bases from V and 5 bases from J; bases unmatched to any gene: 5. CDR3 length equals 15 residues. The germline CDR1 and CDR2 sequences are SNHLY and FYNNEI. The DNA for the CDR3 is TGTGCCAGCAGTGAATCGCGGGGGGGCAAAGATACGCAGTATTTT. As protein: CASSESRGGKDTQYF. The full variable domain, with the rest looked up from reference TRBV2 and TRBJ2-3, is EPEVTQTPSHQVTQMGQEVILRCVPISNHLYFYWYRQILGQKVEFLVSFYNNEISEKSEIFDDQFSVERPDGSNFTLKIRSTKLEDSAMYFCASSESRGGKDTQYFGPGTRLTVL.

The chain is built from TRBV7-9 and TRBJ2-2; either TRBD1 or TRBD2 may supply D (6 bases each). This CDR3 is 16 amino acids long. The germline V gene has CDR1 SEHNR and CDR2 FQNEAQ (reference sequence). V lost 2 bases to trimming and J lost 3 bases, with 13 bases between them. This CDR3 is CASSLRGRGDTGELFF. The CDR3 coding sequence is TGTGCCAGCAGCTTACGGGGGCGGGGAGACACCGGGGAGCTGTTTTTT. The entire variable domain, with the rest obtained from reference TRBV7-9 and TRBJ2-2, is as follows: DTGVSQNPRHKITKRGQNVTFRCDPISEHNRLYWYRQTLGQGPEFLTYFQNEAQLEKSRLLSDRFSAERPKGSFSTLEIQRTEQGDSAMYLCASSLRGRGDTGELFFGEGSRLTVL.

This clonotype was seen many times. The V call is TRBV12-3 or TRBV12-4, the J call TRBJ2-5, with 8 bases fitting TRBD2. J gave up 4 bases and V 7 bases, and 8 bases lay outside the gene matches. The CDR3 runs 14 residues. CDR3 residues: CASTHGGGRETQYF. CDR3 DNA sequence: TGTGCCAGCACCCACGGGGGGGGGAGAGAGACCCAGTACTTC.

This clonotype showed up just a few times. The genes are TRBV30 and TRBJ1-5; D is ambiguous. This CDR3 is built from 12 residues. Trimming took 4 bases from V and 7 from J, leaving 11 bases between them. In germline, CDR1 is GTSNPN, CDR2 SVGIG (reference sequence). The CDR3 nucleotides are TGTGCCTGGAACGGGGTAGGACAGCCCCAGCATTTT. Translation: CAWNGVGQPQHF.

This clonotype was picked up many times. The chain's CDR3 is CASSRLRTEAFF. The CDR3 region has the DNA TGTGCCAGCAGTCGGCTGCGTACTGAAGCTTTCTTT. The rearrangement uses TRBV28 and TRBJ1-1; D is unresolved. V lost 5 bases to trimming and J lost 5 bases, with 9 bases between them. Germline CDR1 and CDR2: MDHEN and SYDVKM. The CDR3 totals 12 residues. Looking up the rest from reference TRBV28 and TRBJ1-1 gives the full variable domain: DVKVTQSSRYLVKRTGEKVFLECVQDMDHENMFWYRQDPGLGLRLIYFSYDVKMKEKGDIPEGYSVSREKKERFSLILESASTNQTSMYLCASSRLRTEAFFGQGTRLTVV.

The table lists this clonotype with a few counts. The rearrangement joins TRBV29-1 to TRBJ2-3, with D hard to call. This CDR3 region has 12 residues. V was trimmed by 0 bases and J by 6 bases, leaving 7 bases between them. Looked up from germline, CDR1 is SQVTM and CDR2 is ANQGSEA. The CDR3: CSVEDQRDTQYF. CDR3 nucleotides: TGCAGCGTTGAAGATCAAAGGGATACGCAGTATTTT.

Only a few counts were recorded for this clonotype. The chain is built from TRBV4-3 and TRBJ2-7; D may be TRBD1 (5 bases). From germline, CDR1 is LGHNA and CDR2 YSLEER. The ends were cut back, 0 bases at V and 2 bases at J, with 14 bases in the middle. CDR3 size: 16 residues. CDR3 nucleotides: TGCGCCAGCAGCCAAGATAGGATTGACAGTCCCTACGAGCAGTACTTC. It encodes CASSQDRIDSPYEQYF.

This clonotype was recorded a few times. The chain joins TRBV4-2 to TRBJ2-5; the D gene is possibly TRBD2 (5 bases). The CDR3 has 14 amino acids. Germline V gives CDR1 LGHNA, CDR2 YNFKEQ. V was cut by 0 bases and J by 5 bases, with 10 bases left in between. The CDR3 sequence: CASSQDPSGETQYF. The CDR3 coding sequence is TGTGCCAGCAGCCAAGACCCCTCGGGGGAGACCCAGTACTTC.

This clonotype was seen ten or more times. The chain employs TRBV20-1 and TRBJ2-1; 8 nucleotides line up with TRBD2. Trimming cost V 0 bases and J 0 bases; bases outside gene matches: 7. Germline V CDR1 and CDR2: DFQATT, SNEGSKA (reference sequence). CDR3 length: 17 residues. The DNA for the CDR3 is TGCAGTGCTAGAGATCCGGCGGGGGGAAGCTCCTACAATGAGCAGTTCTTC. It encodes CSARDPAGGSSYNEQFF.

The chain employs TRBV7-6 and TRBJ2-7, with no clear D. Germline lookup yields CDR1 SGHVS and CDR2 FNYEAQ. Trimming removed 0 bases at V and 3 bases at J, with 9 bases between. This CDR3 region has 14 residues. CDR3 protein: CASSLASRSYEQYF. In nucleotides, the CDR3 is TGTGCCAGCAGCTTAGCGAGCAGGAGCTACGAGCAGTACTTC. Using reference TRBV7-6 and TRBJ2-7 for the parts outside the CDR3, the full variable domain is GAGVSQSPRYKVTKRGQDVALRCDPISGHVSLYWYRQALGQGPEFLTYFNYEAQQDKSGLPNDRFSAERPEGSISTLTIQRTEQRDSAMYRCASSLASRSYEQYFGPGTRLTVT.

This clonotype has more than one count but fewer than ten. The chain uses TRBV10-3 and TRBJ2-3; D is perhaps TRBD1 (6 bases). CDR1 and CDR2 from the germline V gene are ENHRY and SYGVKD. Trimming stripped 4 bases from V and 2 bases from J, with 7 bases between. The CDR3 consists of 13 residues. CDR3 DNA sequence: TGTGCCATCAGTGGGGACAACACAGATACGCAGTATTTT. Translated, it gives CAISGDNTDTQYF.

This clonotype has a handful of counts. The gene calls are TRBV7-9 and TRBJ2-2, with 12 bases fitting TRBD2. Germline V lookup: CDR1 SEHNR, CDR2 FQNEAQ (reference sequence). V was pared by 5 bases and J by 3 bases, with 4 bases of the junction left unmatched. The CDR3 covers 16 residues. In nucleotides, the CDR3 is TGTGCCAGCAGCCGACTAGCGGGAGATTACACCGGGGAGCTGTTTTTT. It yields the protein CASSRLAGDYTGELFF.

This chain joins TRBV28 and TRBJ1-1; 7 nucleotides line up with TRBD1. The V gene's germline CDR1 is MDHEN and CDR2 SYDVKM. V was clipped by 6 bases and J by 3 bases; unmatched bases: 7. The CDR3 runs to 14 residues. The CDR3 reads CASRTGTVDTEAFF. For the CDR3, the DNA is TGTGCCAGCAGGACAGGGACAGTGGACACTGAAGCTTTCTTT.

This clonotype was found many times. The gene calls are TRBV5-1 and TRBJ2-5; TRBD2 agrees at 8 bases. V lost 0 bases and J lost 5; bases outside the gene matches: 9. The CDR3 extends over 16 amino acids. From germline, CDR1 is SGHRS and CDR2 YFSETQ. The CDR3 DNA reads TGCGCCAGCAGCTTGGCCGGAGCGGGAGTGTCGGAGACCCAGTACTTC. Translated: CASSLAGAGVSETQYF.

Only a few counts were recorded for this clonotype. This sequence joins TRBV28 and TRBJ1-3, with D possibly matching TRBD1 (6 bases). Germline V gives CDR1 MDHEN, CDR2 SYDVKM. CDR3 size: 14 residues. The V end was cut by 4 bases, the J end by 1 base, with 8 bases between. The CDR3 coding sequence is TGTGCCAGCAGTTATCAGGGGTCTGGAAACACCATATATTTT. Its translation is CASSYQGSGNTIYF.

In its sample, this clonotype was seen a few times. V gene TRBV20-1 combines with J gene TRBJ1-5, with TRBD1 matching 8 bases. The CDR3 consists of 15 residues. J lost 3 bases, V lost 6 bases, and 10 bases had no gene match. In germline, CDR1 is DFQATT, CDR2 SNEGSKA (reference sequence). CDR3 nucleotide sequence: TGCAGTGCAATGCAGGGGGCGCCCGTCAATCAGCCCCAGCATTTT. It translates to CSAMQGAPVNQPQHF.

The sample holds a few counts of this clonotype. The V gene is TRBV6-1, the J gene TRBJ1-2, with D hard to call. The ends were cut back, 7 bases at V and 1 base at J, with 7 bases in the middle. The CDR3 contains 12 residues. Germline lookup yields CDR1 MNHNS and CDR2 SASEGT. In DNA form, the CDR3 reads TGTGCCAGCACCAGAGATAACTATGGCTACACCTTC. It encodes CASTRDNYGYTF.

In its sample, this clonotype was seen a few times. This chain uses TRBV28 with TRBJ2-5; 7 positions match TRBD2. CDR3 length: 17 residues. V shed 5 bases and J 2 bases; nucleotides not matched to a gene: 14. Germline CDR1 and CDR2: MDHEN and SYDVKM. Here the CDR3 DNA reads TGTGCCAGCAGTCCAGCTGGGGAGGGATGGGGTCAAGAGACCCAGTACTTC. Amino acids: CASSPAGEGWGQETQYF. Variable domain in full (rest from reference TRBV28 and TRBJ2-5): DVKVTQSSRYLVKRTGEKVFLECVQDMDHENMFWYRQDPGLGLRLIYFSYDVKMKEKGDIPEGYSVSREKKERFSLILESASTNQTSMYLCASSPAGEGWGQETQYFGPGTRLLVL.

This clonotype was detected many times. The chain links TRBV27 to TRBJ1-4, with 9 bases aligning to TRBD1. Germline V gene lookup returns CDR1 MNHEY and CDR2 SMNVEV (reference sequence). This CDR3 has 15 residues. J was trimmed by 5 bases and V by 5 bases; bases with no gene match: 6. As DNA, the CDR3 is TGTGCCAGCAGTGAGACCGGGACAGGGAATGAAAAACTGTTTTTT. Its translation: CASSETGTGNEKLFF.